This TCR beta chain stems from a study of T cell repertoires in cytomegalovirus infection. Study background: Shared public TCR beta signatures pointed to both CMV infection and a matching HLA type.

V was trimmed by 3 bases and J by 5 bases, leaving 14 bases between them. Germline V lookup: CDR1 DFQATT, CDR2 SNEGSKA (reference sequence). The CDR3 is 14 residues long. This clonotype was counted once. Its antigen remains unknown. Study-level points and caveats: Predominance within the ex vivo response was attributable to HLA-C-restricted CMV-specific TCR beta clonotypes.

TCRdb fed the reads into MiXCR, producing one record per CDR3 protein. The sample shows under 350,000 distinct CDR3 sequences, 20% to 25% of them seen only once. The sample was cultured PBMCs, taken from culture after CMV antigen stimulation. V usage is TRBV20-1 and J usage is TRBJ2-1; no clear D. The TCR originated in a human donor in good health (CMV status not recorded). Some clones in this sample may be carry-over from other donors' samples. CDR3 nucleotide sequence: TGCAGTGCTAGGGGGATACGAGGAAACAATGAGCAGTTCTTC. It encodes CSARGIRGNNEQFF.